This T cell receptor (beta chain) appears in the sequencing data of a study of a mutant IDH1 vaccine in newly diagnosed glioma. Study in general: Investigators started vaccination 4-6 weeks after radiotherapy alone, or with temozolomide cycles.

Trimming took off 5 bases at V and 4 bases at J, with 11 bases between the two ends. The germline V gene has CDR1 LNHDA and CDR2 SQIVND (reference sequence). The CDR3 extends over 14 amino acids. Study observations and caveats: Vaccine-induced immune responses were detected in over 90% of patients. Pseudoprogression seemed unrelated to changes in top peripheral T cell clonotypes.

This table comes from immunoSEQ multiplex PCR, and its TCRdb copy is limited to in-frame clones, with some not included. In the table there are approximately 50,000 clones, about three quarters of which are singletons. This sample's time point: week 47, end of study. Topical imiquimod accompanied each vaccine dose, which consisted of 300 ug of mutant IDH1 20-mer peptide. Every donor had a new WHO grade 3 or 4 astrocytoma that was IDH1-mutant, with loss of nuclear ATRX. As to this clone: Antigen specificity is unknown.

The chain couples TRBV19 to TRBJ2-2; D gene ambiguous. The source is a woman aged 40 to 50 with glioma. Some clones in this sample may be carry-over from other donors' samples. The input for sequencing was PBMCs, taken from a glioma patient whose treatment included an IDH1 peptide vaccine. The CDR3 loop reads CASSSRYATGELFF. Here the CDR3 DNA reads TGTGCCAGTAGTTCGCGGTACGCCACCGGGGAGCTGTTTTTT.